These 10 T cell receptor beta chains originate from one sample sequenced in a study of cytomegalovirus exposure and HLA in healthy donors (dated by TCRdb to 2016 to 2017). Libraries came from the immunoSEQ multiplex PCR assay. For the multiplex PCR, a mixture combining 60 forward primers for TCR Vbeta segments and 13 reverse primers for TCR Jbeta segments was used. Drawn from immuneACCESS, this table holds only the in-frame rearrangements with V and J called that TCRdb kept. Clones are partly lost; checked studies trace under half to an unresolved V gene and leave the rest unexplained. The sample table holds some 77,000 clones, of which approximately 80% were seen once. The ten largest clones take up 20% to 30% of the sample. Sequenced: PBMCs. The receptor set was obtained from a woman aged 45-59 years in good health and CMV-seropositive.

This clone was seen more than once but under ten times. The CDR3 DNA reads TGTGCCAGCAGCCAAGCCCTGCCGGGAGCCGGAGGAGATACGCAGTATTTT. Encoded protein: CASSQALPGAGGDTQYF. This chain uses TRBV9 with TRBJ2-3, with a tentative D call TRBD2 (6 bases). Germline assignment: CDR1 SGDLS and CDR2 YYNGEE. V was cut by 4 bases and J by 5 bases, with 23 bases left in between. This CDR3 is built from 17 residues. Full variable domain (outside the CDR3, taken from reference TRBV9 and TRBJ2-3): DSGVTQTPKHLITATGQRVTLRCSPRSGDLSVYWYQQSLDQGLQFLIQYYNGEERAKGNILERFSAQQFPDLHSELNLSSLELGDSALYFCASSQALPGAGGDTQYFGPGTRLTVL.

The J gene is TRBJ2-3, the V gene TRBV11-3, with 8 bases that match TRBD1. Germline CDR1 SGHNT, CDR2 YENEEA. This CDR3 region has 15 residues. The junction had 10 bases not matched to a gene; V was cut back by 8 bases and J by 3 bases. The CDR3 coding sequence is TGTGCCAGCTCTCCAGGGGGCGGTCAAACAGATACGCAGTATTTT. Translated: CASSPGGGQTDTQYF. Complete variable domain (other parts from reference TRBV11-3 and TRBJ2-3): EAGVVQSPRYKIIEKKQPVAFWCNPISGHNTLYWYLQNLGQGPELLIRYENEEAVDDSQLPKDRFSAERLKGVDSTLKIQPAELGDSAVYLCASSPGGGQTDTQYFGPGTRLTVL.

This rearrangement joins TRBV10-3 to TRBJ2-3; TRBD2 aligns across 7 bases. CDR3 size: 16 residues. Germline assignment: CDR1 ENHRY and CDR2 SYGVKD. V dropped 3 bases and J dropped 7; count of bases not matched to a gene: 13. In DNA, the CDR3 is TGTGCCATCAGTGAAGGCGGGAGAGCACCCTCTCATACGCAGTATTTT. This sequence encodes CAISEGGRAPSHTQYF.

CDR3 in DNA: TGTGCCAGCAGTGAGCAGGGTGCAGATACGCAGTATTTT. It encodes CASSEQGADTQYF. The chain has TRBV6-4 and TRBJ2-3; tentatively, D is TRBD1 (5 bases). From germline, CDR1 is MRHNA and CDR2 SNTAGT. CDR3 length: 13 residues. V was cut by 3 bases and J by 4 bases, with 8 bases left in between.

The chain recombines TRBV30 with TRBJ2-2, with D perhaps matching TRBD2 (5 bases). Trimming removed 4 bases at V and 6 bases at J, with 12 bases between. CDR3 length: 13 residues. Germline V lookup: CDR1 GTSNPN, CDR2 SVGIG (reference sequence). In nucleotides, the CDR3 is TGTGCCTGGACTAGAGGGTCGTCCGGGGAGCTGTTTTTT. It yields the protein CAWTRGSSGELFF.

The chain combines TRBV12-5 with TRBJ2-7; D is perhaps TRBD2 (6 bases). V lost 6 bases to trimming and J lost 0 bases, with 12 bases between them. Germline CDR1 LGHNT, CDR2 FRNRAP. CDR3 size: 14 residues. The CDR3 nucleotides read TGTGCTAGTGGCAACCCGGGACTCTCCTACGAGCAGTACTTC. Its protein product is CASGNPGLSYEQYF. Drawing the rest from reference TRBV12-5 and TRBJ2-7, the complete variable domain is DARVTQTPRHKVTEMGQEVTMRCQPILGHNTVFWYRQTMMQGLELLAYFRNRAPLDDSGMPKDRFSAEMPDATLATLKIQPSEPRDSAVYFCASGNPGLSYEQYFGPGTRLTVT.

CDR3 DNA sequence: TGTGCCAGCAGTCGACAGGGGAGAAACATTCAGTACTTC. Translation: CASSRQGRNIQYF. This chain uses TRBV2 with TRBJ2-4; 8 bases agree with TRBD1. The germline V gene encodes CDR1 SNHLY and CDR2 FYNNEI. The CDR3 contains 13 residues. V lost 5 bases to trimming and J lost 6 bases; unmatched junction nucleotides: 3.

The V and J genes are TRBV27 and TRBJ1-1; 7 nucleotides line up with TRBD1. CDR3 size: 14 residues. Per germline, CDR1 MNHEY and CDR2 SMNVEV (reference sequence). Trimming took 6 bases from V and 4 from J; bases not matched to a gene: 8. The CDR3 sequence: CASRFGQGGTEAFF. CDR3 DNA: TGTGCCAGCAGATTCGGGCAGGGGGGCACTGAAGCTTTCTTT.

This CDR3 is CASSLREAETQYF. CDR3 DNA sequence: TGTGCCAGCAGCTTAAGGGAGGCAGAGACCCAGTACTTC. The chain has TRBV11-3 and TRBJ2-5, with D possibly TRBD2 on 6 matching bases. This CDR3 region has 13 residues. V lost 2 bases and J lost 4, with 8 bases in between. Looked up from germline, CDR1 is SGHNT and CDR2 is YENEEA.

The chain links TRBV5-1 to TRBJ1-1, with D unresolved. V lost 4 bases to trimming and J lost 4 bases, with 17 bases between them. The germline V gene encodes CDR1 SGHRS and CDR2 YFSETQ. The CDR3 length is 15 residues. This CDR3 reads CASSLDPGGVTEAFF. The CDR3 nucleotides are TGCGCCAGCAGCCTTGATCCAGGCGGGGTCACTGAAGCTTTCTTT.